What follows are 26 T cell receptor beta chains derived from one specimen sequenced in a study of shared clonotypes between healthy human individuals. Sequenced by immunoSEQ multiplex PCR; TCRdb stores in-frame clones only, minus some. The sample records 900,000 to 1,200,000 clones, 78% being singletons. Sequenced input: memory CD4+ T cells from PBMCs. As to subset: CD45RA-negative fraction. Receptors originate from a man aged 18 to 30 in good health. Some clones in this sample may be carry-over from other donors' samples.

This clone was seen only once. The chain uses TRBV2 and TRBJ2-1; 7 bases line up with TRBD1. The CDR3 is 14 residues long. V was clipped by 11 bases and J by 4 bases; unmatched bases: 11. CDR1 and CDR2 (germline): SNHLY, FYNNEI. CDR3 region: CALQGTYLYNEQFF. The CDR3 region has the DNA TGTGCCCTACAGGGGACATACCTATACAATGAGCAGTTCTTC.

The CDR3 loop is CASSIPQETQYF. The CDR3 DNA follows: TGTGCCAGTAGTATACCCCAAGAGACCCAGTACTTC. This chain joins TRBV19 and TRBJ2-5; D is undetermined. CDR1 and CDR2 (germline): LNHDA, SQIVND (reference sequence). V lost 2 bases to trimming and J lost 1 base, with 2 bases between them. CDR3 length: 12 residues.

This sequence joins TRBV18 and TRBJ2-5; D is uncertain. The CDR3 is 12 amino acids. Trimming removed 3 bases from V and 5 bases from J, with 7 bases in between. The germline V gene has CDR1 KGHSH and CDR2 LQKENI. In DNA, the CDR3 is TGTGCCAGCTCACCCCTGGCGGAGACCCAGTACTTC. Translating it yields CASSPLAETQYF.

V gene TRBV7-6 combines with J gene TRBJ2-6, with D maybe TRBD1 (6 bases). The CDR3 contains 16 residues. Germline V lookup: CDR1 SGHVS, CDR2 FNYEAQ. The germline V and J ends were trimmed by 5 bases and 1 base, with 12 bases remaining between them. CDR3 coding DNA: TGTGCCAGCAGCCCAACAGGGCTGTCTGGGGCCAACGTCCTGACTTTC. Its translation: CASSPTGLSGANVLTF.

V usage is TRBV10-1 and J usage is TRBJ2-7; no reliable D call. The germline V gene has CDR1 WNHNN and CDR2 SYGVQD (reference sequence). The CDR3 is 11 residues long. The V end lost 8 bases, the J end lost 0 bases, and 5 bases lay between the germline ends. CDR3: CASLTSYEQYF. The CDR3 DNA reads TGCGCCAGCTTGACCTCCTACGAGCAGTACTTC.

The rearrangement joins TRBV9 to TRBJ2-7, with 7 bases that match TRBD2. The V and J ends lost 3 bases and 0 bases, in that order; junction bases with no gene match: 12. CDR1 is SGDLS, CDR2 YYNGEE, per germline. This CDR3 comprises 17 residues. The CDR3 DNA sequence: TGTGCCAGCAGCGCCTCTGGGGAGGGACCCCTCTCCTACGAGCAGTACTTC. Protein sequence: CASSASGEGPLSYEQYF.

This clone was detected only a few times. The sample has other DNA sequences that encode this CDR3 too. The rearrangement uses TRBV28 and TRBJ1-5; no firm D call. The CDR3 runs to 12 residues. Germline CDR1 is MDHEN and CDR2 is SYDVKM. The ends were cut back, 6 bases at V and 5 bases at J, with 8 bases in the middle. This CDR3 reads CASSLLYQPQHF. In DNA, the CDR3 is TGTGCCAGCAGCCTCCTGTATCAGCCCCAGCATTTT.

For this clone: This may be a read error: a much more frequent sequence differs by one nucleotide. This sample also contains other DNA sequences that code for the same CDR3. The chain uses TRBV9 and TRBJ2-7; the D gene is possibly TRBD2 (5 bases). The length of the CDR3 is 13 residues. The germline V and J ends were trimmed by 4 bases and 4 bases, with 12 bases remaining between them. Germline CDR1 reads SGDLS; CDR2 reads YYNGEE. CDR3 bases: TGTGCCAGCAGCCCCACCCCGGGGTACGAGCAGTACTTC. Translated: CASSPTPGYEQYF. The variable domain in full, completed from reference TRBV9 and TRBJ2-7, reads DSGVTQTPKHLITATGQRVTLRCSPRSGDLSVYWYQQSLDQGLQFLIQYYNGEERAKGNILERFSAQQFPDLHSELNLSSLELGDSALYFCASSPTPGYEQYFGPGTRLTVT.

This clone was counted once. This sequence joins TRBV29-1 and TRBJ1-1; tentatively, D is TRBD1 (5 bases). With 3 bases removed from V and 7 bases from J, the gap between germline ends came to 12 bases. Germline V CDR1 and CDR2: SQVTM, ANQGSEA. The CDR3 totals 12 residues. This CDR3 reads CSVEVRGGEAFF. DNA of the CDR3: TGCAGCGTTGAGGTTAGGGGCGGTGAAGCTTTCTTT.

This clone showed up just once. The chain combines TRBV5-1 with TRBJ2-5; D might be TRBD1 or TRBD2, each matching 7 bases. Between the trimmed V and J ends, which lost 4 bases and 2 bases, there was a span of 15 bases. Germline V gives CDR1 SGHRS, CDR2 YFSETQ. The CDR3 consists of 15 residues. This CDR3 is CASSTGTAGQETQYF. In DNA, the CDR3 is TGCGCCAGCAGCACCGGGACAGCGGGACAAGAGACCCAGTACTTC.

Here the CDR3 DNA reads TGTGCCAGCAGTTCGCCCCTGGGACCGAACACTGAAGCTTTCTTT. Translated, it gives CASSSPLGPNTEAFF. This sequence joins TRBV28 and TRBJ1-1, with a tentative D call TRBD1 (5 bases). The ends were cut back, 4 bases at V and 1 base at J, with 13 bases in the middle. Germline CDR1 is MDHEN and CDR2 is SYDVKM. The CDR3 has 15 residues.

The V call is TRBV5-1, the J call TRBJ2-7, with 10 bases aligning to TRBD2. The V segment lost 4 bases and the J segment 7 bases; nucleotides outside the gene matches: 11. Looked up from germline, CDR1 is SGHRS and CDR2 is YFSETQ. The CDR3 spans 15 residues. The CDR3 DNA is TGCGCCAGCAGCACACTAGCGGGGTCCGTGAGGGAGCAGTACTTC. Its translation is CASSTLAGSVREQYF.

Only a few counts were recorded for this clone. The chain employs TRBV9 and TRBJ2-5, with D possibly TRBD1 on 6 matching bases. V was shortened by 4 bases and J by 4 bases, with 17 bases between the two germline ends. The CDR3 is 15 residues long. Germline CDR1 SGDLS, CDR2 YYNGEE. CDR3 DNA: TGTGCCAGCAGCCCCCGCGGACAGAGGTTAGAGACCCAGTACTTC. Encoded protein: CASSPRGQRLETQYF.

For this clone: This likely came from a read error, as a far larger clone is one base away. The rearrangement uses TRBV7-9 and TRBJ1-1; maybe TRBD1 (6 bases). The CDR3 runs to 16 residues. CDR1 is SEHNR, CDR2 FQNEAQ, per germline (reference sequence). Trimming removed 1 base from V and 6 bases from J, with 18 bases in between. CDR3 DNA: TGTGCCAGCAGCTTAGGGCACTACAGGGCACGCCCTGAAGCTTTCTTT. This translates into CASSLGHYRARPEAFF.

The chain recombines TRBV11-2 with TRBJ2-1, with 11 bases that match TRBD2. The J segment lost 4 bases and the V segment lost 5 bases, leaving 10 bases of the junction unmatched. Per the germline V gene, CDR1 is SGHAT and CDR2 is FQNNGV. The CDR3 is 17 residues long. The DNA of the CDR3 is TGTGCCAGCAGCCTGCCTCCGGGACTAGCGGTATACAATGAGCAGTTCTTC. Its protein is CASSLPPGLAVYNEQFF.

This clone was counted once. This chain joins TRBV27 and TRBJ2-7; possibly TRBD1 for D (6 bases). Between the trimmed V and J ends, which lost 2 bases and 4 bases, there was a span of 18 bases. The length of the CDR3 is 16 residues. The V gene's germline CDR1 is MNHEY and CDR2 SMNVEV (reference sequence). In DNA form, the CDR3 reads TGTGCCAGCAGTTTAGCCGGGACACTCCTTCCGTACGAGCAGTACTTC. This encodes CASSLAGTLLPYEQYF.

Remarks on this clone: The identical CDR3 is also encoded by other nucleotide sequences in the sample. The rearrangement links TRBV29-1 to TRBJ2-3; 7 nucleotides agree with TRBD1. J was trimmed by 0 bases and V by 4 bases; bases with no gene match: 4. This CDR3 region has 14 residues. Looked up from germline, CDR1 is SQVTM and CDR2 is ANQGSEA. CDR3 nucleotide sequence: TGCAGCGTTGGAACAGGGGAGAGCACAGATACGCAGTATTTT. Protein sequence: CSVGTGESTDTQYF.

This clone came up once. The chain couples TRBV7-3 to TRBJ2-1; TRBD2 might be the D (6 bases). Trimming took 7 bases from V and 2 from J, leaving 9 bases between them. The CDR3 sequence is 13 residues long. Germline V CDR1 and CDR2: SGHTA, FQGTGA. The CDR3 sequence is CASKEGPYNEQFF. CDR3 bases: TGTGCCAGCAAGGAGGGACCCTACAATGAGCAGTTCTTC.

This clone was found many times. The chain has TRBV5-6 and TRBJ2-7, with D tentatively TRBD1 or TRBD2 (5 bases each). Trimming removed 5 bases at V and 2 bases at J, with 17 bases between. The germline V gene has CDR1 SGHDT and CDR2 YYEEEE. The CDR3 length is 15 residues. CDR3 region: CASSTITGRAYEQYF. As DNA, the CDR3 is TGTGCCAGCAGTACCATCACGGGACGGGCCTACGAGCAGTACTTC.

This clone has more than one count but fewer than ten. Other DNA sequences in the sample encode the same CDR3. The V call is TRBV28, the J call TRBJ1-5; D gene ambiguous. Germline CDR1 is MDHEN and CDR2 is SYDVKM. This CDR3 contains 13 residues. V was clipped by 3 bases and J by 3 bases, with 6 bases between them. DNA of the CDR3: TGTGCCAGCAGTTTGACGGTCAATCAGCCCCAGCATTTT. Amino acid sequence: CASSLTVNQPQHF.

This sequence joins TRBV6-1 and TRBJ2-5; 7 bases align to TRBD1. Germline lookup yields CDR1 MNHNS and CDR2 SASEGT. Trimming at V came to 4 bases and at J to 4 bases, leaving 3 bases not matched to a gene. This CDR3 has 13 residues. The CDR3 nucleotides read TGTGCCAGCAGTGGTAACAGGGGAGAGACCCAGTACTTC. As protein: CASSGNRGETQYF.

The V gene is TRBV5-1, the J gene TRBJ1-5; TRBD1 might be the D (5 bases). The CDR3 extends over 15 amino acids. CDR1 and CDR2 (germline): SGHRS, YFSETQ. Trimming took 0 bases from V and 4 from J, leaving 11 bases between them. CDR3 sequence reads: CASSLEGRTNQPQHF. The CDR3 region has the DNA TGCGCCAGCAGCTTGGAGGGCAGGACAAATCAGCCCCAGCATTTT.

Concerning this clone: A much bigger clone sits one base away, suggesting this may be a read error. The same CDR3 is also encoded by other DNA sequences in this sample. This rearrangement joins TRBV7-9 to TRBJ2-3; no reliable D call. Germline assignment: CDR1 SEHNR and CDR2 FQNEAQ (reference sequence). V lost 3 bases, J lost 4 bases, and 5 bases lay in between. This CDR3 has 12 amino acids. This CDR3 is CASSLSADTQYF. The CDR3 DNA sequence: TGTGCCAGCAGCTTGTCGGCAGATACGCAGTATTTT.

The table lists this clone with a few counts. The chain carries TRBV19 and TRBJ2-5; D is ambiguous. V lost 2 bases and J 5 bases, leaving 9 bases between the germline ends. The CDR3 has 13 amino acids. The V gene's germline CDR1 is LNHDA and CDR2 SQIVND (reference sequence). DNA of the CDR3: TGTGCCAGTAGTATAATGCCTACGGAGACCCAGTACTTC. The encoded protein is CASSIMPTETQYF.

The chain has TRBV10-3 and TRBJ2-7, with D possibly being TRBD1 (5 bases). Germline V lookup: CDR1 ENHRY, CDR2 SYGVKD. The V and J ends lost 6 bases and 0 bases respectively, with 12 bases between them. This CDR3 is 14 amino acids long. This CDR3 is CAIRDTTSSYEQYF. The DNA for the CDR3 is TGTGCCATCAGGGACACTACCTCCTCCTACGAGCAGTACTTC.

This clone was picked up many times. The chain uses TRBV7-9 and TRBJ1-1, with 10 bases that match TRBD1. Trimming removed 5 bases from V and 2 bases from J; junction bases left unmatched: 11. Germline V gene data show CDR1 as SEHNR and CDR2 as FQNEAQ (reference sequence). The CDR3 is made up of 17 amino acids. The CDR3 loop reads CASSQTGGAGVNTEAFF. CDR3 DNA sequence: TGTGCCAGCAGCCAGACAGGGGGCGCGGGAGTAAACACTGAAGCTTTCTTT.